This T cell receptor (beta chain) was sequenced during a study of shared clonotypes between healthy human individuals. Profiled with immunoSEQ multiplex PCR; TCRdb holds only in-frame clones, not every one. The sample records a few million clones, about nine tenths being singletons. V dropped 3 bases and J dropped 5 bases, with 14 bases sitting between them. Germline V lookup: CDR1 LNHDA, CDR2 SQIVND (reference sequence). This CDR3 contains 14 residues. The clonotype was recovered from a man aged 18 to 30 in good health. Some clones in this sample may be carry-over from other donors' samples. The sample taken for sequencing was naive CD4+ T cells from PBMCs. Noted subset: CD45RA+ positively selected. The V and J genes are TRBV19 and TRBJ2-7, with D possibly TRBD2 on 6 matching bases. The CDR3 bases are TGTGCCAGTAGTATGGGAGGTCGGACAAACGAGCAGTACTTC. It encodes CASSMGGRTNEQYF.